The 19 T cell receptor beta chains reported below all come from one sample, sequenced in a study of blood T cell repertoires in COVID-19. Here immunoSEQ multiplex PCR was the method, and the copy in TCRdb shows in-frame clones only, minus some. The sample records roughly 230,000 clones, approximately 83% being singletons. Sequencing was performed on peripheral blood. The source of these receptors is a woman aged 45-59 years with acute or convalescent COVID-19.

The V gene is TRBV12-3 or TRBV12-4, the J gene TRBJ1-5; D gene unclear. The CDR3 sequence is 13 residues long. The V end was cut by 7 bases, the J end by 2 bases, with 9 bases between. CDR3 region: CASTRRGNQPQHF. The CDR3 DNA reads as TGTGCCAGCACCAGGCGCGGCAATCAGCCCCAGCATTTT.

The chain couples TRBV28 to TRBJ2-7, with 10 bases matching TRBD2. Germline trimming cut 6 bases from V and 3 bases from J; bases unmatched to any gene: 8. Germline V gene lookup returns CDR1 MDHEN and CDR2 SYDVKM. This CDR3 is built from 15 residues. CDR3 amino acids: CASSVILAGNYEQYF. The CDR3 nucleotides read TGTGCCAGCAGCGTAATACTAGCGGGGAACTACGAGCAGTACTTC.

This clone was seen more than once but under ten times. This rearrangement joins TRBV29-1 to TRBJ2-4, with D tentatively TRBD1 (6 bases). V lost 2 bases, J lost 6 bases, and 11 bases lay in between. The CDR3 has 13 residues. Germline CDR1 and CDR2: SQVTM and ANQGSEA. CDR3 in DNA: TGCAGCGTTGAACCTACACAGGGAAACATTCAGTACTTC. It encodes CSVEPTQGNIQYF.

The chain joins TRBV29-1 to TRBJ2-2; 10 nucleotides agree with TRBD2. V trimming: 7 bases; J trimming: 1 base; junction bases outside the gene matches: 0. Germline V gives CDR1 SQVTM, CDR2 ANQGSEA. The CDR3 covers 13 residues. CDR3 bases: TGCAGCGGGACTAGCGGGAACACCGGGGAGCTGTTTTTT. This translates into CSGTSGNTGELFF.

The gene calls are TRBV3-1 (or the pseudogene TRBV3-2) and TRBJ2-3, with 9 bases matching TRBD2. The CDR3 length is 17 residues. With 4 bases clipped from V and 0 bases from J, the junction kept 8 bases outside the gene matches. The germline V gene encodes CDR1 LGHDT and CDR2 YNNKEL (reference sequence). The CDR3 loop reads CASSLSSSGASTDTQYF. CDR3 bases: TGTGCCAGCAGCCTCTCGTCTAGCGGGGCTAGCACAGATACGCAGTATTTT.

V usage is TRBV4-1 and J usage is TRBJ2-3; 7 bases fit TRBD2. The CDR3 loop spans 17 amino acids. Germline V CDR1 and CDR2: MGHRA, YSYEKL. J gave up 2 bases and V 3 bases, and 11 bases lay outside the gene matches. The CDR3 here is CASSHPGGKGPTDTQYF. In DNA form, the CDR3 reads TGCGCCAGCAGCCATCCGGGGGGTAAGGGGCCCACAGATACGCAGTATTTT.

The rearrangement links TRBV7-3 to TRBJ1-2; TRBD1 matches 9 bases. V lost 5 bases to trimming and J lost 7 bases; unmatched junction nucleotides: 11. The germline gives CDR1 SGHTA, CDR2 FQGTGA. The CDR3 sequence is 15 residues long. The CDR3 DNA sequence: TGTGCCAGCAGCACCTCCCGGGACAGGGAAGGTGGCTACACCTTC. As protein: CASSTSRDREGGYTF.

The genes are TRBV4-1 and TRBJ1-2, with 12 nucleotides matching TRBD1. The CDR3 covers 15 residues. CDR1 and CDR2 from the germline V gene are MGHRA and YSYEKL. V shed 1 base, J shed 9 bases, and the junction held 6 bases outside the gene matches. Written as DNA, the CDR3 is TGCGCCAGCAGCCAAGCTACCGGGACAGGGGGCAGCTACACCTTC. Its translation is CASSQATGTGGSYTF.

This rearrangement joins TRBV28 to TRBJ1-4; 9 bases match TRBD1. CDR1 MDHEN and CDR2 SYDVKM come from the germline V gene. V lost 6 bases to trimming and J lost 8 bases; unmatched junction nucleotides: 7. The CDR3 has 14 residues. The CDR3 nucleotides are TGTGCCAGCAGCCGACAGGGGGTCCGCGAAAAACTGTTTTTT. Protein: CASSRQGVREKLFF.

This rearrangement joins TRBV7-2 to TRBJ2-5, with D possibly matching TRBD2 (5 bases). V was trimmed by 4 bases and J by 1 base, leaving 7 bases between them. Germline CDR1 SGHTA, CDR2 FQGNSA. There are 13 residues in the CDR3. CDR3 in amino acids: CASSSGSQETQYF. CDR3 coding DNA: TGTGCCAGCAGCTCGGGATCCCAAGAGACCCAGTACTTC. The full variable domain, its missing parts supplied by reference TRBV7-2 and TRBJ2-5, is GAGVSQSPSNKVTEKGKDVELRCDPISGHTALYWYRQSLGQGLEFLIYFQGNSAPDKSGLPSDRFSAERTGGSVSTLTIQRTQQEDSAVYLCASSSGSQETQYFGPGTRLLVL.

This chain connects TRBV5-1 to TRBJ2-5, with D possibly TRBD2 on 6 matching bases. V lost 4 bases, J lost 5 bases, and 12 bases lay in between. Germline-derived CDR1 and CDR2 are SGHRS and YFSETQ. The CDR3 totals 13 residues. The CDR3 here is CASSQTSSETQYF. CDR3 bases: TGCGCCAGCAGCCAAACTAGCAGTGAGACCCAGTACTTC.

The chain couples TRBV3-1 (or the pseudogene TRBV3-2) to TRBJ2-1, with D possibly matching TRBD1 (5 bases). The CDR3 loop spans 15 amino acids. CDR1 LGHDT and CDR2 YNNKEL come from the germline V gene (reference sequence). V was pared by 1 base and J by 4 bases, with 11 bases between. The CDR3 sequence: CASSQGATEYNEQFF. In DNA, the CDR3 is TGTGCCAGCAGCCAAGGTGCGACAGAGTACAATGAGCAGTTCTTC.

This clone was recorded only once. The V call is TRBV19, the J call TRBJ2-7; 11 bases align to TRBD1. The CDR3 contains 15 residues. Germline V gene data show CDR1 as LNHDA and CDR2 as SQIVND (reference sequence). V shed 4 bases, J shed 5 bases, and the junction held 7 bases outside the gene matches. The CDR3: CASSKPDRGLHEQYF. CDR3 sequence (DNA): TGTGCCAGTAGTAAACCGGACAGGGGGCTCCACGAGCAGTACTTC.

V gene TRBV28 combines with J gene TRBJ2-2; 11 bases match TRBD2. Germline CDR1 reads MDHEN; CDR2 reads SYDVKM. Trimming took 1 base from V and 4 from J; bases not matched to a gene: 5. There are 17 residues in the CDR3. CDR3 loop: CASSLLAGGLGTGELFF. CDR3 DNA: TGTGCCAGCAGTTTATTAGCGGGGGGGCTTGGCACCGGGGAGCTGTTTTTT.

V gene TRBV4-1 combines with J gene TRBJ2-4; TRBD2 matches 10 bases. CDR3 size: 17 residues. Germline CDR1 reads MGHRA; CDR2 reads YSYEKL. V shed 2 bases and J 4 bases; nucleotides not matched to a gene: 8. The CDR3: CASSQFQLAGDKNIQYF. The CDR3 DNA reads TGCGCCAGCAGCCAATTTCAGCTAGCGGGAGATAAAAACATTCAGTACTTC.

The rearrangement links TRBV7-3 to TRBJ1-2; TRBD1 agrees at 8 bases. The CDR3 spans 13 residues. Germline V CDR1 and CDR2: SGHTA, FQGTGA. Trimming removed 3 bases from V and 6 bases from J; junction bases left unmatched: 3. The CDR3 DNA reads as TGTGCCAGCAGCTTCCGGGACAGGAATGGCTACACCTTC. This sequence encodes CASSFRDRNGYTF.

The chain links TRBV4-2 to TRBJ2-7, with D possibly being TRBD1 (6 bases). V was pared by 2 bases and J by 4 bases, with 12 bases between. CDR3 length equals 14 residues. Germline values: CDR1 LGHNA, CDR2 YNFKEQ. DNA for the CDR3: TGTGCCAGCAGCCAACAAACAGGGCCTTACGAGCAGTACTTC. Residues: CASSQQTGPYEQYF.

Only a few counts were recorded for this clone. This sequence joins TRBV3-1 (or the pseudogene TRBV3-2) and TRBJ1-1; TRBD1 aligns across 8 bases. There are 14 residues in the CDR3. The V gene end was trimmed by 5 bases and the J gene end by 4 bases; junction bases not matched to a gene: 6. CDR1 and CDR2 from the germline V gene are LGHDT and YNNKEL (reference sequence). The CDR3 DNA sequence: TGTGCCAGCAGCTTAACAGGGGGGAGCACTGAAGCTTTCTTT. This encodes CASSLTGGSTEAFF.

The CDR3 region is CASSLVLAGGVDEQYF. In nucleotides, the CDR3 is TGTGCCAGTAGCCTAGTGTTGGCGGGGGGAGTCGACGAGCAGTACTTC. This rearrangement joins TRBV19 to TRBJ2-7; TRBD2 matches at 8 bases. J lost 5 bases, V lost 6 bases, and 15 bases had no gene match. The CDR3 extends over 16 amino acids. The germline V gene has CDR1 LNHDA and CDR2 SQIVND (reference sequence).